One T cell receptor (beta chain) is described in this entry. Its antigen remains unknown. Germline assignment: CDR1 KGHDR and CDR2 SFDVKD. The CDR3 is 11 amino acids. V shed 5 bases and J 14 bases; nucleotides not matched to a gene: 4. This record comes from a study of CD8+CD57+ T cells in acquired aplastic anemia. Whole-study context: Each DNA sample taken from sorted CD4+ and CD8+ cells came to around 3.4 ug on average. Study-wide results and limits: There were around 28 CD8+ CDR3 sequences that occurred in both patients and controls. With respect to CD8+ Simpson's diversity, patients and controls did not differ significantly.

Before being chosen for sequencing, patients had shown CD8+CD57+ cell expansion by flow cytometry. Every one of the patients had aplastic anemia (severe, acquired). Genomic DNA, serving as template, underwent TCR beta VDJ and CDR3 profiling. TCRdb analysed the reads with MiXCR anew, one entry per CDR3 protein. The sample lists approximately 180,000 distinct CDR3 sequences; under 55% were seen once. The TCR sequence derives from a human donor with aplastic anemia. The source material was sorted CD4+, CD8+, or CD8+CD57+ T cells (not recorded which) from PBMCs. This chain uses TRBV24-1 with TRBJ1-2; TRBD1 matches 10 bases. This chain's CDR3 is CATSAGTGETF. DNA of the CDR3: TGTGCCACCAGTGCCGGGACAGGGGAAACCTTC.